The 6 T cell receptor beta chains given below trace back to one sample, sequenced in a study of blood T cell repertoires in COVID-19. Assay used: immunoSEQ multiplex PCR; TCRdb lists only in-frame clones, some missing. Here the sample spans some 200,000 clones, roughly 81% being singletons. Sequencing input: peripheral blood. These receptors were collected from a woman of 80 years or more with COVID-19, enrolled during active disease.

The chain recombines TRBV18 with TRBJ1-2; maybe TRBD1 (6 bases). Germline V gives CDR1 KGHSH, CDR2 LQKENI. This CDR3 spans 15 amino acids. Trimming cost V 3 bases and J 4 bases, with 15 bases left between them. The CDR3 nucleotides read TGTGCCAGCTCACCCGCAACAGGGTCGACCTATGGCTACACCTTC. It yields the protein CASSPATGSTYGYTF.

The chain employs TRBV2 and TRBJ2-1, with D tentatively TRBD2 (6 bases). The CDR3 is 18 residues long. The germline gives CDR1 SNHLY, CDR2 FYNNEI. Trimming stripped 2 bases from V and 0 bases from J, with 17 bases between. For the CDR3, the DNA is TGTGCCAGCAGTGAATGGGGAGGAGGACGCAGCTCCTACAATGAGCAGTTCTTC. Protein sequence: CASSEWGGGRSSYNEQFF.

The V gene is TRBV7-9, the J gene TRBJ2-7; 8 bases are shared with TRBD2. V lost 0 bases, J lost 3 bases, and 4 bases stayed unmatched. The germline V gene has CDR1 SEHNR and CDR2 FQNEAQ (reference sequence). The CDR3 runs to 15 residues. This CDR3 reads CASSLAAGVVYEQYF. In DNA, the CDR3 is TGTGCCAGCAGCTTAGCAGCGGGAGTGGTCTACGAGCAGTACTTC.

This chain links TRBV2 with TRBJ2-7; 12 bases align to TRBD2. The junction had 5 bases not matched to a gene; V was cut back by 3 bases and J by 5 bases. Germline V lookup: CDR1 SNHLY, CDR2 FYNNEI. The CDR3 contains 15 residues. CDR3 residues: CASSDASGRVHEQYF. In DNA form, the CDR3 reads TGTGCCAGCAGTGACGCTAGCGGGAGGGTCCACGAGCAGTACTTC.

The gene calls are TRBV6-1 and TRBJ2-1, with 7 nucleotides matching TRBD2. J lost 8 bases, V lost 0 bases, and 7 bases had no gene match. The CDR3 extends over 15 amino acids. CDR1 and CDR2 from the germline V gene are MNHNS and SASEGT. The CDR3 coding sequence is TGTGCCAGCAGTGAAGCGGCCGGGAGGTTAGATGAGCAGTTCTTC. As protein: CASSEAAGRLDEQFF.

The chain carries TRBV24-1 and TRBJ2-1, with a weak D call TRBD2 (5 bases). The germline V gene encodes CDR1 KGHDR and CDR2 SFDVKD. The CDR3 runs to 16 residues. V dropped 0 bases and J dropped 3 bases, with 11 bases sitting between them. CDR3 region: CATSDLPDSFYNEQFF. For the CDR3, the DNA is TGTGCCACCAGTGATTTGCCGGACTCCTTCTACAATGAGCAGTTCTTC.